The rows below give T cell receptor beta chains drawn from one sample of a study of CD4+ T cells in melanoma. The method was immunoSEQ multiplex PCR; TCRdb's version includes in-frame clones alone and lacks a portion of them. The profile shows about 10,000 clones, about two thirds of them singletons. Specimen: cells from a culture (not recorded whether cultured in vitro). All receptors come from a human donor with melanoma. Each CDR3 is given with its conserved first and last residue. The order of the fields is J gene, D gene, V gene, clone size, CDR3 protein, CDR3 DNA. The D gene is left open where the match is weak. Size tells how often a clone was seen (once, few, many) or the class of an expanded clone, and some rows leave it out.

TRBJ2-7 TRBD1 TRBV11-2 once CASTSPGGSSYEQYF TGTGCCAGCACCAGTCCAGGGGGTAGCTCCTACGAGCAGTACTTC
TRBJ1-3 . TRBV19 . CASSDWRDSNTIYF TGTGCCAGTAGTGACTGGAGGGATTCAAACACCATATATTTT
TRBJ2-1 . TRBV6-4 . CASSVNAQSSYNEQFF TGTGCCAGCAGTGTTAACGCACAAAGCTCCTACAATGAGCAGTTCTTC
TRBJ2-7 . TRBV14 few CASSQGMRPLGYEQYF TGTGCCAGCAGCCAAGGTATGAGACCCCTAGGCTACGAGCAGTACTTC
TRBJ2-7 TRBD1 TRBV9 . CASSVDGTGREQYF TGTGCCAGCAGCGTAGATGGGACAGGACGCGAGCAGTACTTC
TRBJ1-2 TRBD1 TRBV6-5 . CASRSDRVYGYTF TGTGCCAGCAGATCGGACAGGGTCTATGGCTACACCTTC
TRBJ1-2 . TRBV5-4 . CASSKTGGGENGYTF TGTGCCAGCAGTAAAACAGGTGGGGGCGAGAATGGCTACACCTTC
TRBJ1-2 . TRBV15 . CATSRDRVGGGYTF TGTGCCACCAGCAGAGATAGGGTCGGGGGAGGCTACACCTTC
TRBJ1-1 . TRBV7-3 medium-sized CASSFSIGNTEAFF TGTGCCAGCAGCTTCAGTATCGGCAACACTGAAGCTTTCTTT
TRBJ2-1 . TRBV6-1 . CASSEYQAGKNEQFF TGTGCCAGCAGTGAATATCAAGCGGGCAAGAATGAGCAGTTCTTC
TRBJ2-2 TRBD1 TRBV2 . CASSEVTGARSTGELFF TGTGCCAGCAGTGAAGTGACAGGGGCTCGGAGCACCGGGGAGCTGTTTTTT
TRBJ1-6 . TRBV7-2 . CASSSPARLLHF TGTGCCAGCAGCTCCCCCGCGAGACTACTCCACTTT
TRBJ2-7 TRBD1 TRBV11-2 . CASSSYRGSAYEQYF TGTGCCAGCAGCTCATACAGGGGATCCGCCTACGAGCAGTACTTC
TRBJ2-7 . TRBV6-5 . CASSRGPGAYEQYF TGTGCCAGCAGTCGGGGACCAGGGGCCTACGAGCAGTACTTC
TRBJ1-1 . TRBV11-2 . CASSLERNTEAFF TGTGCCAGCAGCTTAGAAAGGAACACTGAAGCTTTCTTT
TRBJ2-5 . TRBV5-1 . CASSAGTDAALQETQYF TGCGCCAGCAGCGCCGGGACGGACGCCGCACTCCAAGAGACCCAGTACTTC
TRBJ2-3 . TRBV4-2 . CASSQDTSTDTQYF TGTGCCAGCAGCCAAGATACCAGCACAGATACGCAGTATTTT
TRBJ1-5 TRBD1 TRBV27 . CASSLGTGGMMDNQPQHF TGTGCCAGCAGTTTAGGGACAGGGGGTATGATGGACAATCAGCCCCAGCATTTT
TRBJ2-1 . TRBV6-5 . CASSLVLGSWNEQFF TGTGCCAGCAGTTTGGTCCTAGGCTCTTGGAATGAGCAGTTCTTC
TRBJ2-7 . TRBV6-1 . CASSERKGYEQYF TGTGCCAGCAGTGAACGTAAAGGGTACGAGCAGTACTTC
TRBJ2-7 . TRBV5-5 . CASSLVGLMASYEQYF TGTGCCAGCAGCTTGGTGGGGTTGATGGCGTCCTACGAGCAGTACTTC
TRBJ2-7 . TRBV19 few CASSIALEAYEQYF TGTGCCAGTAGTATCGCGTTGGAGGCCTACGAGCAGTACTTC
TRBJ1-1 . TRBV7-9 . CASMRNTEAFF TGTGCCTCGATGCGGAACACTGAAGCTTTCTTT
TRBJ2-7 TRBD1 TRBV5-4 once CASSQQTGKYEQYF TGTGCCAGCAGCCAACAGACAGGGAAATACGAGCAGTACTTC
TRBJ1-6 . TRBV6-5 . CASSSSGRSRSPLHF TGTGCCAGCAGTTCTTCAGGCCGGTCTCGATCACCCCTCCACTTT
TRBJ1-3 . TRBV9 few CASSVDSSGNTIYF TGTGCCAGCAGCGTAGACAGCTCTGGAAACACCATATATTTT
TRBJ2-7 TRBD1 TRBV6-1 . CASSERQGVNF TGTGCCAGCAGTGAAAGACAGGGGGTGAACTTC
TRBJ1-1 . TRBV13 . CASSSPDQSTEAFF TGTGCCAGCAGCTCCCCAGACCAGAGCACTGAAGCTTTCTTT
TRBJ2-1 TRBD1 TRBV5-1 . CASSVTGGVYNEQFF TGCGCCAGCAGCGTTACAGGGGGCGTCTACAATGAGCAGTTCTTC
TRBJ1-5 . TRBV6-6 . CASSTTLGRGNQPQHF TGTGCCAGCAGTACTACCCTGGGGCGGGGCAATCAGCCCCAGCATTTT
TRBJ2-5 TRBD1 TRBV5-1 few CASSRSTGGETQYF TGCGCCAGCAGCCGGTCAACAGGGGGCGAGACCCAGTACTTC
TRBJ1-3 . TRBV11-2 . CASSLLQGIGNTIYF TGTGCCAGCAGCTTATTACAGGGAATAGGAAACACCATATATTTT
TRBJ2-2 TRBD2 TRBV9 . CASSPRGDPTGELFF TGTGCCAGCAGCCCCCGGGGGGACCCGACCGGGGAGCTGTTTTTT
TRBJ2-5 . TRBV2 . CASSKGFETQYF TGTGCCAGCAGTAAAGGATTCGAGACCCAGTACTTC
TRBJ1-6 . TRBV6-5 few CASRWGMASPLHF TGTGCCAGCAGATGGGGGATGGCTTCACCCCTCCACTTT
TRBJ1-1 TRBD1 TRBV6-5 . CASSMTGADTEAFF TGTGCCAGCAGTATGACAGGGGCCGACACTGAAGCTTTCTTT
TRBJ1-6 . TRBV18 few CASSPRGVPNSPLHF TGTGCCAGCTCACCACGGGGAGTACCTAATTCACCCCTCCACTTT
TRBJ2-5 . TRBV15 . CATSRDPEETQYF TGTGCCACCAGCAGAGACCCGGAAGAGACCCAGTACTTC
TRBJ1-5 . TRBV6-6 . CASTDPGAVNQPQHF TGTGCCAGCACCGACCCAGGGGCCGTAAATCAGCCCCAGCATTTT
TRBJ2-7 TRBD1 TRBV5-1 . CASSLAPGQGSSYEQYF TGCGCCAGCAGCTTGGCCCCGGGACAGGGGAGCTCCTACGAGCAGTACTTC
TRBJ1-6 . TRBV5-5 few CASSFDPRGRPLHF TGTGCCAGCAGCTTTGACCCTCGAGGGAGACCCCTCCACTTT
TRBJ2-3 . TRBV27 . CASSQGSTIKSTDTQYF TGTGCCAGCAGTCAAGGGTCCACAATCAAAAGCACAGATACGCAGTATTTT
TRBJ2-5 . TRBV5-1 . CASSMSGPQLWETQYF TGCGCCAGCAGCATGTCTGGTCCCCAGCTGTGGGAGACCCAGTACTTC
TRBJ1-2 . TRBV5-1 few CASSLASTGPYGYTF TGCGCCAGCAGCTTGGCCAGCACCGGGCCCTATGGCTACACCTTC
TRBJ2-3 TRBD2 TRBV4-2 . CASSQERGLATDTQYF TGTGCCAGCAGCCAAGAGAGAGGACTAGCAACAGATACGCAGTATTTT
TRBJ1-5 . TRBV19 . CASSLWQNQPQHF TGTGCCAGTAGTTTGTGGCAGAATCAGCCCCAGCATTTT
TRBJ2-5 TRBD2 TRBV4-1 . CASSRGSGGVQETQYF TGCGCCAGCAGCCGGGGTAGCGGGGGGGTCCAAGAGACCCAGTACTTC
TRBJ2-6 . TRBV7-7 . CASSPNSAGANVLTF TGTGCTAGCAGTCCAAATTCTGCTGGGGCCAACGTCCTGACTTTC
TRBJ1-2 . TRBV2 . CASSEQDRNYGYTF TGTGCCAGCAGCGAACAAGACAGAAACTATGGCTACACCTTC
TRBJ1-2 . TRBV21-1 . CASSKINQGAYGYTF TGTGCCAGCAGCAAAATAAATCAGGGAGCCTATGGCTACACCTTC
TRBJ2-7 . TRBV12-5 . CASGSRGHEQYF TGTGCTAGTGGTTCGAGGGGACACGAGCAGTACTTC
TRBJ1-6 . TRBV10-3 . CAIRYGKENSPLHF TGTGCCATCAGATACGGGAAGGAGAATTCACCCCTCCACTTT
TRBJ1-1 . TRBV5-1 . CASSLGVRGTEAFF TGCGCCAGCAGCTTGGGGGTAAGAGGCACTGAAGCTTTCTTT
TRBJ1-5 TRBD1 TRBV5-8 . CASRPPGQVRQPQHF TGTGCCAGCAGACCGCCGGGACAGGTTCGTCAGCCCCAGCATTTT
TRBJ2-3 TRBD1 TRBV30 . CAWSVGTGITDTQYF TGTGCCTGGAGTGTTGGGACAGGGATCACAGATACGCAGTATTTT
TRBJ2-7 TRBD2 TRBV15 . CATSRRVAGGKDEQYF TGTGCCACCAGCAGAAGAGTAGCGGGGGGAAAAGACGAGCAGTACTTC
TRBJ1-2 . TRBV7-9 few CASSLSGAPNYGYTF TGTGCCAGCAGCTTAAGTGGGGCCCCTAACTATGGCTACACCTTC
TRBJ1-1 . TRBV19 . CASSESRALLNTEAFF TGTGCCAGTAGTGAGAGCAGGGCCCTATTGAACACTGAAGCTTTCTTT
TRBJ2-2 . TRBV5-5 . CASSWVGGELFF TGTGCCAGCAGTTGGGTAGGCGGGGAGCTGTTTTTT